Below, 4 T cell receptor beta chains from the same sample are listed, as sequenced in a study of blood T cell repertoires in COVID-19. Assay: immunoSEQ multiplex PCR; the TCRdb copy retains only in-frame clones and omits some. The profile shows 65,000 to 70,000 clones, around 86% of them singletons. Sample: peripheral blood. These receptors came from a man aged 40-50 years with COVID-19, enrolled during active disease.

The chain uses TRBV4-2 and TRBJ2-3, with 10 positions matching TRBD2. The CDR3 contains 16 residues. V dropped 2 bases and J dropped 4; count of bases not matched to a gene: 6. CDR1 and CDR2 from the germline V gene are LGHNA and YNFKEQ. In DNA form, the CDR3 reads TGTGCCAGCAGCCAACGGAGCGGGGGGGCGTCAGATACGCAGTATTTT. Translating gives CASSQRSGGASDTQYF.

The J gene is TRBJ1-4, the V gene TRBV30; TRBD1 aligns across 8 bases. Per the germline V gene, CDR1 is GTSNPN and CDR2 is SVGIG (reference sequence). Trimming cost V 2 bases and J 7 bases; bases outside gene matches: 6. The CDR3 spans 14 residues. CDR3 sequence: CAWSQAGGGEKLFF. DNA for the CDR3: TGTGCCTGGAGTCAAGCAGGGGGCGGTGAAAAACTGTTTTTT. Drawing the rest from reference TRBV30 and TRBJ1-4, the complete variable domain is SQTIHQWPATLVQPVGSPLSLECTVEGTSNPNLYWYRQAAGRGLQLLFYSVGIGQISSEVPQNLSASRPQDRQFILSSKKLLLSDSGFYLCAWSQAGGGEKLFFGSGTQLSVL.

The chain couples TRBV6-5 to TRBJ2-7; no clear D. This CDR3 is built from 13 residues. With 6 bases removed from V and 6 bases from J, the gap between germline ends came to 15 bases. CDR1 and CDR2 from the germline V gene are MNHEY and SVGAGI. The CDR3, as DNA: TGTGCCAGCAGGTCAGACACCTCCGGCGAGCAGTACTTC. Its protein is CASRSDTSGEQYF.

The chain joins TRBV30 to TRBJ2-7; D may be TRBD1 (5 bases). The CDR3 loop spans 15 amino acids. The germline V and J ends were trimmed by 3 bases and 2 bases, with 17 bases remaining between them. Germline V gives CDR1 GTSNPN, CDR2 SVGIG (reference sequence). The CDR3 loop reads CAWSQKSDSTYEQYF. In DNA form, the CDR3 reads TGTGCCTGGAGCCAAAAGTCCGACAGTACCTACGAGCAGTACTTC.